One and the same sample provided the 24 T cell receptor beta chains below, sequenced in a study of blood T cell repertoires in COVID-19. TCRdb's table, derived via immunoSEQ multiplex PCR, lists solely in-frame clones and lacks some. The repertoire consists of about 370,000 clones, with more than 80% occurring once and the leading ten covering about 1%. The sequencing sample was made of PBMCs or T cells enriched from blood (not recorded which). The source of these receptors is a man aged 18-30 years who had recovered from COVID-19.

DNA for the CDR3: TGCAGTGGCCAGGGAATCAATGAGCAGTTCTTC. Translating it yields CSGQGINEQFF. This chain links TRBV20-1 with TRBJ2-1, with TRBD1 as a possible D gene (5 bases). Looked up from germline, CDR1 is DFQATT and CDR2 is SNEGSKA (reference sequence). The CDR3 covers 11 residues. V shed 7 bases and J shed 6 bases, with 10 bases lying between them.

This chain connects TRBV28 to TRBJ2-1; TRBD2 agrees at 14 bases. The junction had 5 bases not matched to a gene; V was cut back by 2 bases and J by 8 bases. The CDR3 has 16 residues. Germline CDR1 is MDHEN and CDR2 is SYDVKM. CDR3 coding DNA: TGTGCCAGCAGTTTAGGGGGACTAGCGGGAGAGGATGAGCAGTTCTTC. Its protein is CASSLGGLAGEDEQFF.

The chain couples TRBV5-4 to TRBJ2-3; no reliable D call. CDR3 length: 18 amino acids. Germline V CDR1 and CDR2: SGHNT, YYREEE (reference sequence). Trimming removed 4 bases from V and 1 base from J, with 22 bases in between. The CDR3 bases are TGTGCCAGCAGCCAAAGATACCAGGCTTTACCTCGCACAGATACGCAGTATTTT. Protein product: CASSQRYQALPRTDTQYF.

The chain carries TRBV19 and TRBJ1-4; D ambiguous. Germline CDR1 is LNHDA and CDR2 is SQIVND (reference sequence). This CDR3 contains 16 residues. V lost 7 bases, J lost 8 bases, and 23 bases lay in between. Here the CDR3 DNA reads TGTGCCAGTACCCTATCTCGGGCGGGAAGGCGAGAAAAACTGTTTTTT. Translation: CASTLSRAGRREKLFF.

This chain joins TRBV7-9 and TRBJ2-5, with a tentative D call TRBD2 (6 bases). Germline assignment: CDR1 SEHNR and CDR2 FQNEAQ (reference sequence). Between the trimmed V and J ends, which lost 1 base and 0 bases, there was a span of 12 bases. CDR3 length: 16 residues. CDR3 sequence (DNA): TGTGCCAGCAGCTTAGGCGGGGTTAAGTACCAAGAGACCCAGTACTTC. Its translation is CASSLGGVKYQETQYF.

A single count supports this clone. The CDR3 sequence is CATSDLGQNNQETQYF. The CDR3 DNA sequence: TGTGCCACCAGTGATTTGGGTCAGAATAACCAAGAGACCCAGTACTTC. The chain uses TRBV24-1 and TRBJ2-5; D gene uncertain. The CDR3 is 16 residues long. The germline V gene has CDR1 KGHDR and CDR2 SFDVKD. V was pared by 0 bases and J by 0 bases, with 10 bases between.

The chain recombines TRBV5-1 with TRBJ2-5; maybe TRBD2 (5 bases). The ends were cut back, 4 bases at V and 1 base at J, with 17 bases in the middle. This CDR3 has 16 residues. CDR1 SGHRS and CDR2 YFSETQ come from the germline V gene. The CDR3 protein is CASSPEWQDFQETQYF. The DNA for the CDR3 is TGCGCCAGCAGCCCGGAATGGCAGGACTTCCAAGAGACCCAGTACTTC.

This clone appeared a few times. The chain has TRBV6-1 and TRBJ2-2; D gene unclear. V shed 2 bases and J shed 6 bases, with 4 bases lying between them. Germline-derived CDR1 and CDR2 are MNHNS and SASEGT. CDR3 length equals 12 residues. CDR3 in DNA: TGTGCCAGCAGTGAACAGGCCGGGGAGCTGTTTTTT. It translates to CASSEQAGELFF.

In this sample, this clone turned up a few times. The chain recombines TRBV29-1 with TRBJ1-1; D unclear. V dropped 0 bases and J dropped 10 bases, with 6 bases sitting between them. CDR3 length: 10 amino acids. Per the germline V gene, CDR1 is SQVTM and CDR2 is ANQGSEA. CDR3 coding DNA: TGCAGCGTTGAAGATTCCCGAGCTTTCTTT. Encoded protein: CSVEDSRAFF. The full variable domain, completed using reference TRBV29-1 and TRBJ1-1, is SAVISQKPSRDICQRGTSLTIQCQVDSQVTMMFWYRQQPGQSLTLIATANQGSEATYESGFVIDKFPISRPNLTFSTLTVSNMSPEDSSIYLCSVEDSRAFFGQGTRLTVV.

The DNA of the CDR3 is TGTGCCAGCAGCTTAGCATATTTAGCGGGAGGAGTGGGCGAGCAGTACTTC. Translated, it gives CASSLAYLAGGVGEQYF. The V and J genes are TRBV7-2 and TRBJ2-7, with TRBD2 matching 10 bases. Germline CDR1 SGHTA, CDR2 FQGNSA. The CDR3 is 17 residues long. J gave up 6 bases and V 0 bases, and 11 bases lay outside the gene matches.

This chain joins TRBV6-5 and TRBJ2-7; 7 nucleotides align to TRBD1. The ends lost 6 bases at V and 2 bases at J; junction bases unmatched: 10. The CDR3 is made up of 15 amino acids. The germline CDR1 and CDR2 sequences are MNHEY and SVGAGI. The CDR3 DNA sequence: TGTGCCAGCAGCAGGGCCCGGGACAGCCCCTACGAGCAGTACTTC. Its translation is CASSRARDSPYEQYF.

The chain uses TRBV19 and TRBJ1-5; TRBD1 matches 8 bases. Germline loops: CDR1 LNHDA, CDR2 SQIVND (reference sequence). The CDR3 is made up of 15 amino acids. The junction had 6 bases not matched to a gene; V was cut back by 5 bases and J by 3 bases. Written as DNA, the CDR3 is TGTGCCAGTAGTGAGACAGGGGTTTCCAATCAGCCCCAGCATTTT. Protein sequence: CASSETGVSNQPQHF.

The V and J genes are TRBV28 and TRBJ2-7; weak D call: TRBD2 (6 bases). V lost 8 bases to trimming and J lost 2 bases, with 19 bases between them. The CDR3 spans 15 residues. CDR1 and CDR2 (germline): MDHEN, SYDVKM. The CDR3 is CASRSAGSGTYEQYF. The CDR3 DNA reads as TGTGCCAGCCGTTCGGCGGGGAGTGGTACCTACGAGCAGTACTTC.

The V call is TRBV3-1 (or the pseudogene TRBV3-2), the J call TRBJ2-7; D is ambiguous. The germline V gene has CDR1 LGHDT and CDR2 YNNKEL (reference sequence). V was trimmed by 8 bases and J by 0 bases, leaving 14 bases between them. This CDR3 is 14 amino acids long. The CDR3 spells CASAVAVSSYEQYF. The DNA of the CDR3 is TGTGCCAGCGCTGTAGCTGTAAGCTCCTACGAGCAGTACTTC.

V and J are TRBV5-5 and TRBJ2-5; 8 nucleotides align to TRBD1. CDR3 size: 15 residues. The V gene's germline CDR1 is SGHKS and CDR2 YYEKEE (reference sequence). J lost 5 bases, V lost 2 bases, and 8 bases had no gene match. The CDR3 nucleotides read TGTGCCAGCAGCTTATCAGGGGGCGCCGGGGAGACCCAGTACTTC. Residues: CASSLSGGAGETQYF. Filled out from reference TRBV5-5 and TRBJ2-5, the complete variable domain reads DAGVTQSPTHLIKTRGQQVTLRCSPISGHKSVSWYQQVLGQGPQFIFQYYEKEERGRGNFPDRFSARQFPNYSSELNVNALLLGDSALYLCASSLSGGAGETQYFGPGTRLLVL.

This chain joins TRBV5-8 and TRBJ2-1, with TRBD2 identical over 8 bases. CDR3 length equals 17 residues. Germline trimming cut 5 bases from V and 3 bases from J; bases unmatched to any gene: 13. Germline V CDR1 and CDR2: SGHTS, YDEGEE. This chain's CDR3 is CASRVEIGLAGYNEQFF. In DNA form, the CDR3 reads TGTGCCAGCAGGGTTGAAATCGGACTAGCAGGCTACAATGAGCAGTTCTTC.

This chain uses TRBV20-1 with TRBJ2-7; no clear D. Germline CDR1 and CDR2: DFQATT and SNEGSKA (reference sequence). V was pared by 4 bases and J by 3 bases, with 4 bases between. The CDR3 sequence is 10 residues long. The CDR3 sequence is CSAKHYEQYF. CDR3 bases: TGCAGTGCTAAACACTACGAGCAGTACTTC.

V is TRBV2 and J is TRBJ2-1; D is unresolved. CDR1 is SNHLY, CDR2 FYNNEI, per germline. V shed 3 bases and J shed 7 bases, with 13 bases lying between them. This CDR3 is built from 14 residues. CDR3: CASSERRYGNEQFF. For the CDR3, the DNA is TGTGCCAGCAGTGAGCGGCGGTATGGGAATGAGCAGTTCTTC.

The V gene is TRBV19, the J gene TRBJ1-2; D is unresolved. Trimming removed 2 bases from V and 5 bases from J, with 15 bases in between. Germline V gene data show CDR1 as LNHDA and CDR2 as SQIVND (reference sequence). The CDR3 runs 15 residues. CDR3 amino acids: CASSIQHSAGYGYTF. The CDR3 DNA follows: TGTGCCAGTAGTATACAACACAGTGCGGGGTATGGCTACACCTTC.

The chain has TRBV18 and TRBJ1-6, with 10 bases identical to TRBD1. V trimming: 0 bases; J trimming: 8 bases; junction bases outside the gene matches: 7. Germline values: CDR1 KGHSH, CDR2 LQKENI. The CDR3 length is 17 residues. CDR3 protein: CASSPPSGTGVHSPLHF. In DNA form, the CDR3 reads TGTGCCAGCTCACCACCAAGCGGGACAGGGGTTCATTCACCCCTCCACTTT.

This sequence joins TRBV3-1 (or the pseudogene TRBV3-2) and TRBJ2-1, with TRBD2 identical over 16 bases. There are 15 residues in the CDR3. V lost 8 bases to trimming and J lost 5 bases; unmatched junction nucleotides: 3. Germline values: CDR1 LGHDT, CDR2 YNNKEL (reference sequence). DNA for the CDR3: TGTGCCAGCTCGGGACTAGCGGGAGGGAACAATGAGCAGTTCTTC. Protein sequence: CASSGLAGGNNEQFF.

The gene calls are TRBV2 and TRBJ2-1; D unresolved. The CDR3 is made up of 11 amino acids. V lost 4 bases to trimming and J lost 10 bases, with 8 bases between them. Germline CDR1 is SNHLY and CDR2 is FYNNEI. The CDR3, as DNA: TGTGCCAGCAGTGGGCCTTTAGAGCAGTTCTTC. Translation: CASSGPLEQFF.

This chain links TRBV3-1 (or the pseudogene TRBV3-2) with TRBJ1-5; the D gene is possibly TRBD1 (5 bases). The CDR3 runs 16 residues. Trimming removed 3 bases at V and 3 bases at J, with 15 bases between. Germline-derived CDR1 and CDR2 are LGHDT and YNNKEL (reference sequence). CDR3 nucleotide sequence: TGTGCCAGCAGCCACCCTCTCCAGGGTTTCAATCAGCCCCAGCATTTT. Translation: CASSHPLQGFNQPQHF.

Worth noting for this clone: The sample holds other DNA sequences that translate to the same CDR3. The chain has TRBV5-6 and TRBJ2-5; D gene unclear. Germline V CDR1 and CDR2: SGHDT, YYEEEE. V was pared by 4 bases and J by 2 bases, with 3 bases between. The CDR3 consists of 11 residues. The CDR3 sequence: CASSLQETQYF. The DNA for the CDR3 is TGTGCCAGCAGCCTTCAAGAGACCCAGTACTTC.